Listed below are T cell receptor beta chains from one sample, sequenced in a study of blood T cell repertoires in COVID-19. TCRdb's table, derived via immunoSEQ multiplex PCR, lists solely in-frame clones and lacks some. The table includes fewer than 650,000 clones, around 90% detected once. Sequenced input: peripheral blood. These receptor sequences come from a woman in her forties or fifties with COVID-19, enrolled during active disease. Both conserved end residues are trimmed from each CDR3. Clone size is given for some rows only: seen once, a few or many times, or a class if the clone is expanded.

J,size,V,CDR3
TRBJ2-5,-,TRBV5-1,ASSLGLGGETQY
TRBJ1-4,-,TRBV5-5,ASSEGARSTNEKLF
TRBJ2-2,few,TRBV7-9,ASSASGGHTGELF
TRBJ2-3,-,TRBV5-6,ASSFGGLAGGTDTQY
TRBJ1-6,-,TRBV19,ASSKWTGEKSPLH
TRBJ2-1,-,TRBV6-4,ASSVERGDNEQF
TRBJ1-1,-,TRBV19,ASSRTKNTEAF
TRBJ1-2,-,TRBV27,ASSLGPANYGYT
TRBJ1-2,-,TRBV27,ASSLQGNSYGYT
TRBJ1-6,few,TRBV7-8,ASSLQGDNSPLH
TRBJ1-1,-,TRBV4-2,ASSQDPHGTEAF
TRBJ2-1,-,TRBV19,ASSTQAGGRDEQF
TRBJ2-1,-,TRBV7-3,ASSSKTGGYNEQF
TRBJ1-6,-,TRBV2,ASRKDISPLH
TRBJ1-2,-,TRBV10-3,AISESGSQGGRNLRYT
TRBJ1-4,-,TRBV12-3/TRBV12-4,ASRTGWNEKLF
TRBJ2-1,-,TRBV4-1,ASSRGTGGNEQF
TRBJ2-1,-,TRBV29-1,SVETAGGPYNEQF
TRBJ2-1,-,TRBV28,ASSLTYFWSSYNEQF
TRBJ2-5,-,TRBV3-1/TRBV3-2,ASSQALETQY
TRBJ2-7,-,TRBV7-8,ASSRGLAGGGTYEQY
TRBJ2-6,-,TRBV5-1,ASSTGSGVYGANVLT
TRBJ1-1,-,TRBV29-1,SVARQGGTEAF
TRBJ2-1,-,TRBV6-5,ASSQGAGQF
TRBJ1-5,few,TRBV2,ASTPGGAGANQPQH
TRBJ1-1,-,TRBV12-3/TRBV12-4,ASSLAIGAEAF
TRBJ2-2,-,TRBV5-1,ASSFPGGVNTGELF
TRBJ2-7,-,TRBV5-5,ASSLGTGGDEQY
TRBJ1-3,-,TRBV9,ASSATQEGSGNTIY
TRBJ1-3,-,TRBV28,ASSPGGGNTIY
TRBJ2-1,few,TRBV28,ASSPRGAYNEQF
TRBJ1-5,-,TRBV4-1,ASSLTGDGNQPQH
TRBJ2-5,-,TRBV13,ASSLQSGSWETQY
TRBJ2-7,few,TRBV11-3,ASSPSRLSYEQY
TRBJ2-3,-,TRBV2,ASWLGGGTDTQY
TRBJ1-2,-,TRBV30,AWSPTPSGGT
TRBJ2-2,-,TRBV28,ASSLLESTGELF
TRBJ1-2,-,TRBV12-3/TRBV12-4,ASTEDRGYGYT
TRBJ1-6,-,TRBV12-3/TRBV12-4,ASSRVNSPLH
TRBJ1-1,few,TRBV9,ASSVDGGNTEAF
TRBJ2-1,-,TRBV19,ASSQTSGGREQF
TRBJ1-1,once,TRBV5-1,ASSIGQATEAF
TRBJ2-1,-,TRBV29-1,SVGDFLPAAYNEQF
TRBJ1-1,-,TRBV2,ASVAREGRGNTEAF
TRBJ2-7,-,TRBV2,ASDPGGEVQY
TRBJ2-1,-,TRBV7-2,ASTLGGGYNEQF
TRBJ2-1,-,TRBV7-2,ASSTLAGDYNEQF
TRBJ1-1,-,TRBV12-5,ASGLVSPTLVDMNTEAF
TRBJ1-5,few,TRBV30,AWSPGQGAPNQPQH